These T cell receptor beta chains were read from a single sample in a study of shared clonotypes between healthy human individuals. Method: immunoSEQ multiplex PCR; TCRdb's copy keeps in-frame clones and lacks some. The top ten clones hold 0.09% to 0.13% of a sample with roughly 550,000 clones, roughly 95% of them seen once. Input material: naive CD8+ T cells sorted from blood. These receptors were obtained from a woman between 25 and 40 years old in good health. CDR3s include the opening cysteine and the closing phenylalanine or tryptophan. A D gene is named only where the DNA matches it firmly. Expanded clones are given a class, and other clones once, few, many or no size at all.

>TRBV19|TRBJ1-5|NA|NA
CASSIDFWGNQPQHF
TGTGCCAGTAGTATAGACTTTTGGGGAAATCAGCCCCAGCATTTT
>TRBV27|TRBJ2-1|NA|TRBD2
CASSFIGRSSYNEQFF
TGTGCCAGCAGTTTTATCGGGAGGAGCTCCTACAATGAGCAGTTCTTC
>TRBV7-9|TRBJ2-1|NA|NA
CASSLRLAADEQFF
TGTGCCAGCAGCTTGCGACTCGCCGCGGATGAGCAGTTCTTC
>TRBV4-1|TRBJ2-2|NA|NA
CASSQGGSGELFF
TGCGCCAGCAGCCAAGGGGGGTCCGGGGAGCTGTTTTTT
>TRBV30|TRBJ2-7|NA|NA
CAWSMESSYEQYF
TGTGCCTGGAGTATGGAGAGCTCCTACGAGCAGTACTTC
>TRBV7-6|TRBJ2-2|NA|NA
CASSFPPPGELFF
TGTGCCAGCAGCTTTCCCCCTCCCGGGGAGCTGTTTTTT
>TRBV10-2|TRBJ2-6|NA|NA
CASSGSGVGSGANVLTF
TGCGCCAGCAGTGGGTCAGGGGTTGGGTCTGGGGCCAACGTCCTGACTTTC
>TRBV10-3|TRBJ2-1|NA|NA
CATRDEEGLLNEQFF
TGTGCCACCCGGGACGAGGAGGGGCTACTCAATGAGCAGTTCTTC
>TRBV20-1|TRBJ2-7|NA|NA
CSVTDNYEQYF
TGCAGTGTTACCGACAACTACGAGCAGTACTTC
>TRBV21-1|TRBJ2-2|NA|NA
CARACGGTGELFF
TGTGCCAGGGCGTGTGGCGGAACCGGGGAGCTGTTTTTT
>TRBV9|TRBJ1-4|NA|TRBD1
CASSGDRGPEKLFF
TGTGCCAGCAGCGGAGACAGGGGGCCTGAAAAACTGTTTTTT
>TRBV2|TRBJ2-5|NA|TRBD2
CASSDLAGIGTETQYF
TGTGCCAGCAGTGATCTAGCGGGAATTGGCACGGAGACCCAGTACTTC
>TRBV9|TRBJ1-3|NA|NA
CASSVGRSGNTIYF
TGTGCCAGCAGCGTAGGCAGGAGTGGAAACACCATATATTTT
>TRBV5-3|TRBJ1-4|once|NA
CARSTANRDTLANEKLFF
TGTGCCAGAAGCACCGCGAACAGGGACACTTTAGCTAATGAAAAACTGTTTTTT
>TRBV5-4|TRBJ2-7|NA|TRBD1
CASSGGQSERSSYEQYF
TGTGCCAGCAGCGGGGGACAGAGCGAGAGGAGCTCCTACGAGCAGTACTTC
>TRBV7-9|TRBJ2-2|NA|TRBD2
CASSPSGSSTGELFF
TGTGCCAGCAGTCCTAGCGGGAGTTCTACCGGGGAGCTGTTTTTT
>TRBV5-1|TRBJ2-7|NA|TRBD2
CASRGVGLAGVDEQYF
TGCGCCAGCAGAGGGGTCGGGCTAGCGGGAGTTGACGAGCAGTACTTC